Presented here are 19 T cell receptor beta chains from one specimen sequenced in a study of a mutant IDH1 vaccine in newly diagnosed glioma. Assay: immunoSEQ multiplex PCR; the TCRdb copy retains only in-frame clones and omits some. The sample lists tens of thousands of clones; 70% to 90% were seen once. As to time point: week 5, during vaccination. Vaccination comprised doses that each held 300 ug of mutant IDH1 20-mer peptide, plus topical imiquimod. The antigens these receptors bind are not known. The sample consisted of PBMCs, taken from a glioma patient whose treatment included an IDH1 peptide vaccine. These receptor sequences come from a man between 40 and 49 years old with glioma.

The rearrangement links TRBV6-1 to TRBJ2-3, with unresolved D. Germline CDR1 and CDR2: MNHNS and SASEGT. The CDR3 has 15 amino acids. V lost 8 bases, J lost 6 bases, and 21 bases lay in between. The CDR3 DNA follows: TGTGCCAGCTTGTTGGGTAGACCAGGCCCCGATACGCAGTATTTT. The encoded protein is CASLLGRPGPDTQYF.

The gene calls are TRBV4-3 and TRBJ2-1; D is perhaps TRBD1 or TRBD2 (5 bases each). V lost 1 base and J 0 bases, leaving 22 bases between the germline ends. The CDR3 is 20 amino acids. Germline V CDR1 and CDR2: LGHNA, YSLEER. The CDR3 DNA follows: TGCGCCAGCAGCCAAGGCTTTGACCGAGTCGGGACCAGCTCCTACAATGAGCAGTTCTTC. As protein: CASSQGFDRVGTSSYNEQFF.

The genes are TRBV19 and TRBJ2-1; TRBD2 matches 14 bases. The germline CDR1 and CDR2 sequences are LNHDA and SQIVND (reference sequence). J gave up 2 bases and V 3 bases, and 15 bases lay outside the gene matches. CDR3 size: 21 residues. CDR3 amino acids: CASSIRLAGGPSESTYNEQFF. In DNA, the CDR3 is TGTGCCAGTAGTATCCGACTAGCGGGAGGGCCATCCGAATCTACCTACAATGAGCAGTTCTTC.

CDR3 protein: CASSEGTEAFF. CDR3 DNA sequence: TGTGCCAGCAGCGAGGGCACTGAAGCTTTCTTT. V and J are TRBV7-6 and TRBJ1-1; D call uncertain. V was shortened by 5 bases and J by 4 bases, with 5 bases between the two germline ends. CDR1 and CDR2 from the germline V gene are SGHVS and FNYEAQ. This CDR3 contains 11 residues.

The CDR3: CASSLGLAGEQETQYF. DNA of the CDR3: TGTGCCAGCTCACTCGGACTAGCGGGAGAACAAGAGACCCAGTACTTC. The chain combines TRBV18 with TRBJ2-5; TRBD2 matches at 13 bases. This CDR3 has 16 residues. From germline, CDR1 is KGHSH and CDR2 LQKENI. Unmatched junction bases numbered 4, after V lost 4 bases and J lost 2 bases.

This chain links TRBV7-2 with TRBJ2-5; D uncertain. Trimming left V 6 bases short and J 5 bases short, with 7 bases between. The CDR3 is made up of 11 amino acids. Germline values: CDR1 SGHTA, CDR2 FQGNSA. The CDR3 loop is CASRFSETQYF. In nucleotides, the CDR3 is TGTGCCAGCAGGTTTTCGGAGACCCAGTACTTC.

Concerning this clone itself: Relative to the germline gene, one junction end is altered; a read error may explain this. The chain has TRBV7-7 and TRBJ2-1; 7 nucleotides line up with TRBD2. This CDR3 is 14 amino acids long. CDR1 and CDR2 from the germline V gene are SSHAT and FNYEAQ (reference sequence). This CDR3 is CASSIQASGDEQFF. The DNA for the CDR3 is TGTGCTAGCAGCATTCAAGCAAGCGGGGATGAGCAGTTCTTC.

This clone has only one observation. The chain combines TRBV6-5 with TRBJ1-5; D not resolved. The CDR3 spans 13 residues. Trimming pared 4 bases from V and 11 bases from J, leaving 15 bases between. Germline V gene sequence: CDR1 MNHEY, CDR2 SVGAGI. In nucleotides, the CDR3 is TGTGCCAGCAGTTCCCGACTGGGATGGGCCCAGCATTTT. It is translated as CASSSRLGWAQHF.

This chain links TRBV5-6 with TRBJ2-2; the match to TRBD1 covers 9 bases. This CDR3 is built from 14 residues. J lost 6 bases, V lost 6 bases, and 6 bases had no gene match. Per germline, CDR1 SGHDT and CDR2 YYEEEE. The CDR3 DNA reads TGTGCCAGCACCACTACAGGGGGCTCCGGGGAGCTGTTTTTT. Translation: CASTTTGGSGELFF. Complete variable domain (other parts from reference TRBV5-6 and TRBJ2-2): DAGVTQSPTHLIKTRGQQVTLRCSPKSGHDTVSWYQQALGQGPQFIFQYYEEEERQRGNFPDRFSGHQFPNYSSELNVNALLLGDSALYLCASTTTGGSGELFFGEGSRLTVL.

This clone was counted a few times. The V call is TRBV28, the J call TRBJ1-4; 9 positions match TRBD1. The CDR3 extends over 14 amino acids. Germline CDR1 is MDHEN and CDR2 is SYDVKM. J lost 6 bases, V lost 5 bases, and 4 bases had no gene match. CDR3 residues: CASSRGQGYEKLFF. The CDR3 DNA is TGTGCCAGCAGTCGGGGACAGGGTTATGAAAAACTGTTTTTT. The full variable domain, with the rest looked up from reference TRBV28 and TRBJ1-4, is DVKVTQSSRYLVKRTGEKVFLECVQDMDHENMFWYRQDPGLGLRLIYFSYDVKMKEKGDIPEGYSVSREKKERFSLILESASTNQTSMYLCASSRGQGYEKLFFGSGTQLSVL.

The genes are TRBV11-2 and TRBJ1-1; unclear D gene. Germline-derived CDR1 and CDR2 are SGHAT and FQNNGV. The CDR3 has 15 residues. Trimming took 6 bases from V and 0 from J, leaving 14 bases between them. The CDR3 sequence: CASSSAGYLNTEAFF. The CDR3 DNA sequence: TGTGCCAGCAGTTCCGCAGGTTACTTGAACACTGAAGCTTTCTTT.

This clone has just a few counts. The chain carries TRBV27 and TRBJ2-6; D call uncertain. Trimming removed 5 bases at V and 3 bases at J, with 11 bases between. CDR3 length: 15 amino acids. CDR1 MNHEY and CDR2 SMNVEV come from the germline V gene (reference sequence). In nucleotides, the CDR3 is TGTGCCAGCAGTCCGACGGGTATTGGGGCCAACGTCCTGACTTTC. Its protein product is CASSPTGIGANVLTF.

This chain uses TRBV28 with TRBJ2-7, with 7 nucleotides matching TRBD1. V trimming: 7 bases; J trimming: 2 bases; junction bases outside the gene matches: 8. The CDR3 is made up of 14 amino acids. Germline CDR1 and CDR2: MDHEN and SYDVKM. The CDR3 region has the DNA TGTGCCAGCACGCGAAGGGACAGAGCCTACGAGCAGTACTTC. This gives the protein CASTRRDRAYEQYF.

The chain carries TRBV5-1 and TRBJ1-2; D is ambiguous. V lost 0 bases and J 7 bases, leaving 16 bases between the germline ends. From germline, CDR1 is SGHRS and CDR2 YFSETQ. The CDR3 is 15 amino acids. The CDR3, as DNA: TGCGCCAGCAGCTTGGGGCAGCGACAAGTCCGTGGCTACACCTTC. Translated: CASSLGQRQVRGYTF. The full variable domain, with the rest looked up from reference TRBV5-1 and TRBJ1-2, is KAGVTQTPRYLIKTRGQQVTLSCSPISGHRSVSWYQQTPGQGLQFLFEYFSETQRNKGNFPGRFSGRQFSNSRSEMNVSTLELGDSALYLCASSLGQRQVRGYTFGSGTRLTVV.

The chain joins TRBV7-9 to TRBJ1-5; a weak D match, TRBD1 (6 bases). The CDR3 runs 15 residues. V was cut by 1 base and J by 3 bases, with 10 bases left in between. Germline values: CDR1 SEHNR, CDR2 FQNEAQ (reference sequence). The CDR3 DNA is TGTGCCAGCAGCTTAGGAGGGGGTGTCAATCAGCCCCAGCATTTT. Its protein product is CASSLGGGVNQPQHF.

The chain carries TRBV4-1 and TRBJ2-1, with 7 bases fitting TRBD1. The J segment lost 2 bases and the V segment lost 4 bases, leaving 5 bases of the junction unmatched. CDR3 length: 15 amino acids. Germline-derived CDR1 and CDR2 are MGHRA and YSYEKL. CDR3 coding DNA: TGCGCCAGCAGCCTCCTGACAGGGACCTACAATGAGCAGTTCTTC. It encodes CASSLLTGTYNEQFF.

CDR3 in amino acids: CASTGGTVNTEAFF. Here the CDR3 DNA reads TGTGCCAGTACCGGAGGGACAGTGAACACTGAAGCTTTCTTT. The chain couples TRBV19 to TRBJ1-1; 7 positions match TRBD1. Germline trimming cut 7 bases from V and 0 bases from J; bases unmatched to any gene: 5. This CDR3 spans 14 amino acids. Germline V lookup: CDR1 LNHDA, CDR2 SQIVND (reference sequence).

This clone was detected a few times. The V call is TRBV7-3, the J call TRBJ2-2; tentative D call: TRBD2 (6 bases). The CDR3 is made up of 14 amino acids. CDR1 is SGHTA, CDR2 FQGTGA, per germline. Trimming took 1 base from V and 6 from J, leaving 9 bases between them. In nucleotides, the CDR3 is TGTGCCAGCAGCTTAATTGGGGGGTCCGGGGAGCTGTTTTTT. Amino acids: CASSLIGGSGELFF.

CDR3 region: CASSWDRDAPGEKLFF. In DNA, the CDR3 is TGTGCCAGCAGCTGGGACAGGGACGCACCGGGTGAAAAACTGTTTTTT. This sequence joins TRBV5-6 and TRBJ1-4, with 9 nucleotides matching TRBD1. The V segment lost 3 bases and the J segment 7 bases; nucleotides outside the gene matches: 10. The CDR3 is 16 amino acids. The germline CDR1 and CDR2 sequences are SGHDT and YYEEEE. Combining the CDR3 with reference TRBV5-6 and TRBJ1-4 gives the whole variable domain DAGVTQSPTHLIKTRGQQVTLRCSPKSGHDTVSWYQQALGQGPQFIFQYYEEEERQRGNFPDRFSGHQFPNYSSELNVNALLLGDSALYLCASSWDRDAPGEKLFFGSGTQLSVL.